These 31 T cell receptor beta chains were all obtained from the same sample, sequenced in a study of circulating CD8 cells and anti-PD-1 response in melanoma. Live CD3+CD8+TCRalphabeta+ cells were sorted into four subsets by PD-1 and/or TIGIT. TCR libraries were prepared from around 14 ng of total RNA with the QIAseq Immune Repertoire TCR panel. Via MiXCR, TCRdb re-called the reads, giving one row per CDR3 protein. This sample has fewer than 250 distinct CDR3 sequences, with roughly 13% found just once. Here the sequenced sample was CD8+ T cells from PBMCs, taken at baseline or after one month of anti-PD-1 therapy (not recorded which). The receptors stem from a human donor with melanoma.

In this sample, this clonotype is medium-sized (0.01 to 0.1%). The rearrangement links TRBV20-1 to TRBJ1-4; TRBD1 matches at 7 bases. From germline, CDR1 is DFQATT and CDR2 SNEGSKA (reference sequence). The J segment lost 8 bases and the V segment lost 6 bases, leaving 12 bases of the junction unmatched. This CDR3 contains 14 residues. The DNA of the CDR3 is TGCAGTGCAGGGGAAGGGGGCACAGGGGAAAAACTGTTTTTT. It codes for CSAGEGGTGEKLFF.

By share, this clonotype counts as medium-sized. This may stem from a read error, because a much larger clone lies one nucleotide away. The CDR3 ends on some other residue instead of the conserved phenylalanine or tryptophan, so this is likely a read error. The V call is TRBV2, the J call TRBJ2-6, with a possible D match to TRBD1 (6 bases). CDR1 is SNHLY, CDR2 FYNNEI, per germline. The length of the CDR3 is 19 residues. The V and J ends lost 1 base and 0 bases respectively, with 16 bases between them. The CDR3 sequence is CASSEVQGQLLSGANVLTL. The CDR3 DNA follows: TGTGCCAGCAGTGAAGTGCAGGGGCAACTACTCTCTGGGGCCAACGTCCTGACTCTC.

The chain recombines TRBV28 with TRBJ2-7; 7 bases align to TRBD2. This CDR3 has 13 residues. J lost 2 bases, V lost 2 bases, and 0 bases had no gene match. Germline assignment: CDR1 MDHEN and CDR2 SYDVKM. The DNA for the CDR3 is TGTGCCAGCAGTTTAGCGGGAGCCTACGAGCAGTACTTC. Translated: CASSLAGAYEQYF.

By share of the sample, this clonotype is large. The chain employs TRBV19 and TRBJ1-2, with no clear D. Germline CDR1 reads LNHDA; CDR2 reads SQIVND (reference sequence). The CDR3 is 12 amino acids. Trimming stripped 3 bases from V and 6 bases from J, with 8 bases between. Here the CDR3 reads CASSISANGYTF. The CDR3 coding sequence is TGTGCCAGTAGTATCAGCGCTAATGGCTACACCTTC.

This clonotype is large (0.1 to 1%). The chain joins TRBV6-6 to TRBJ1-6, with D possibly TRBD1 on 6 matching bases. The germline V and J ends were trimmed by 10 bases and 4 bases, with 17 bases remaining between them. CDR3 length: 15 residues. Germline V CDR1 and CDR2: MNHNY, SVGAGI (reference sequence). Here the CDR3 DNA reads TGTGCCACCGACCTCTCCGGACAGTATAATTCACCCCTCCACTTT. This codes for CATDLSGQYNSPLHF.

By its share, this clonotype is medium-sized. The chain employs TRBV29-1 and TRBJ1-1; D uncertain. Germline CDR1 SQVTM, CDR2 ANQGSEA. Trimming removed 4 bases at V and 5 bases at J, with 8 bases between. This CDR3 comprises 11 residues. The CDR3 sequence is CSVGLPTEAFF. The CDR3 DNA reads as TGCAGCGTTGGGCTTCCTACTGAAGCTTTCTTT.

This rearrangement joins TRBV20-1 to TRBJ2-7, with D unresolved. Germline CDR1 reads DFQATT; CDR2 reads SNEGSKA (reference sequence). CDR3 length: 8 residues. The CDR3 sequence: CSSYEQYF. CDR3 in DNA: TGCAGCTCCTACGAGCAGTACTTC.

By share, this clonotype ranks as large. Here the CDR3 reads CASSFIGGRGGELFF. Here the CDR3 DNA reads TGTGCCAGCAGTTTTATTGGGGGGCGCGGCGGGGAGCTGTTTTTT. The chain uses TRBV28 and TRBJ2-2; D may match TRBD1 or TRBD2 (6 bases each). There are 15 residues in the CDR3. Between the trimmed V and J ends, which lost 3 bases and 7 bases, there was a span of 15 bases. CDR1 and CDR2 (germline): MDHEN, SYDVKM.

By share of the sample, this clonotype is large. A read error is possible here, since a much larger clone lies one base away. This chain uses TRBV2 with TRBJ1-5, with no clear D. CDR3 length: 16 amino acids. V lost 8 bases and J lost 0, with 17 bases in between. Germline V gene lookup returns CDR1 SNHLY and CDR2 FYNNEI. CDR3 nucleotides: TGTGCCAGCGAATCCCGTCCGGTTTTTAGCAATCAGCCCCAGCATTTT. It encodes CASESRPVFSNQPQHF. Complete variable domain (other parts from reference TRBV2 and TRBJ1-5): EPEVTQTPSHQVTQMGQEVILRCVPISNHLYFYWYRQILGQKVEFLVSFYNNEISEKSEIFDDQFSVERPDGSNFTLKIRSTKLEDSAMYFCASESRPVFSNQPQHFGDGTRLSIL.

By share, this clonotype ranks as hyperexpanded. The CDR3 bases are TGTGCCAGCACCCAGCCGCCATGGGGGTCTAGCACAGATACGCAGTATTTT. Translation gives CASTQPPWGSSTDTQYF. The V call is TRBV28, the J call TRBJ2-3; the D gene could be TRBD1 or TRBD2 (5 bases each). CDR1 MDHEN and CDR2 SYDVKM come from the germline V gene. Trimming removed 7 bases from V and 0 bases from J, with 20 bases in between. CDR3 size: 17 residues.

By share of the sample, this clonotype is large (0.1 to 1%). The chain couples TRBV28 to TRBJ2-3; TRBD1 matches 9 bases. V shed 1 base, J shed 2 bases, and the junction held 13 bases outside the gene matches. Germline V gene lookup returns CDR1 MDHEN and CDR2 SYDVKM. This CDR3 contains 19 residues. The CDR3 bases are TGTGCCAGCAGTTTATTGATACGAAGGACAGGGGTCGACACAGATACGCAGTATTTT. Translating it yields CASSLLIRRTGVDTDTQYF.

Within the sample, this clonotype is large. The chain links TRBV7-3 to TRBJ1-6; a weak D match, TRBD1 (5 bases). V was trimmed by 5 bases and J by 4 bases, leaving 15 bases between them. The CDR3 spans 16 residues. Germline V gives CDR1 SGHTA, CDR2 FQGTGA. The CDR3, as DNA: TGTGCCAGCAGCCTCGGGAGGTCAGGGTATAATTCACCCCTCCACTTT. Translation gives CASSLGRSGYNSPLHF.

A word on this clonotype: With only one base between it and a far larger clone, this is likely a read error. V gene TRBV27 combines with J gene TRBJ2-7; D uncertain. CDR3 length: 14 residues. Germline-derived CDR1 and CDR2 are MNHEY and SMNVEV (reference sequence). Trimming took off 8 bases at V and 4 bases at J, with 18 bases between the two ends. The CDR3 DNA follows: TGTGCCAGCGGTTATGGCAGGAAACCTTACGAGCAGTACTTC. Translated, it gives CASGYGRKPYEQYF.

By sample fraction, this clonotype is large. The chain is built from TRBV28 and TRBJ2-1; TRBD1 or TRBD2 may be the D gene (5 bases each). The length of the CDR3 is 15 residues. In germline, CDR1 is MDHEN, CDR2 SYDVKM. V was cut by 7 bases and J by 7 bases, with 20 bases left in between. CDR3 sequence reads: CASNFGTGGMNEQFF. The CDR3 coding sequence is TGTGCCAGCAATTTTGGAACAGGAGGAATGAATGAGCAGTTCTTC. Combining the CDR3 with reference TRBV28 and TRBJ2-1 gives the whole variable domain DVKVTQSSRYLVKRTGEKVFLECVQDMDHENMFWYRQDPGLGLRLIYFSYDVKMKEKGDIPEGYSVSREKKERFSLILESASTNQTSMYLCASNFGTGGMNEQFFGPGTRLTVL.

This clonotype is labeled as large (0.1 to 1%). The V and J genes are TRBV19 and TRBJ2-7, with D possibly TRBD2 on 5 matching bases. V lost 5 bases and J lost 9, with 14 bases in between. CDR1 and CDR2 (germline): LNHDA, SQIVND (reference sequence). The CDR3 totals 12 residues. In DNA form, the CDR3 reads TGTGCCAGTAGTGGAGGATCCTGGGGGCAGTACTTC. As protein: CASSGGSWGQYF.

This clonotype is classed as large. CDR3: CASSARDPYNEQFF. In nucleotides, the CDR3 is TGTGCCAGCAGTGCCCGGGACCCGTACAATGAGCAGTTCTTC. The V gene is TRBV2, the J gene TRBJ2-1; D assignment may be TRBD1 or TRBD2 (5 bases each). V was pared by 4 bases and J by 4 bases, with 11 bases between. CDR1 is SNHLY, CDR2 FYNNEI, per germline. The length of the CDR3 is 14 residues.

The genes are TRBV20-1 and TRBJ1-2; D gene uncertain. The CDR3 loop spans 16 amino acids. V lost 6 bases, J lost 8 bases, and 28 bases lay in between. Germline V CDR1 and CDR2: DFQATT, SNEGSKA (reference sequence). The CDR3 region is CSATTHLSKAAYGYTF. CDR3 coding DNA: TGCAGTGCCACTACCCATTTAAGTAAGGCCGCCTACGGCTACACCTTC.

In its sample, this clonotype ranks as large. The chain uses TRBV28 and TRBJ1-3; maybe TRBD1 (6 bases). The V end lost 5 bases, the J end lost 0 bases, and 17 bases lay between the germline ends. This CDR3 comprises 17 residues. Germline values: CDR1 MDHEN, CDR2 SYDVKM. The CDR3 sequence is CASSNQHNRDSGNTIYF. In DNA form, the CDR3 reads TGTGCCAGCAGTAACCAGCACAACAGGGACTCTGGAAACACCATATATTTT.

This clonotype is medium-sized (0.01 to 0.1%) within its sample. CDR3 sequence (DNA): TGCAGTGCTGGGGGACTAGCCAAAAACATTCAGTACTTC. Amino acids: CSAGGLAKNIQYF. The chain links TRBV20-1 to TRBJ2-4, with D perhaps TRBD2 (6 bases). There are 13 residues in the CDR3. Trimming cost V 5 bases and J 0 bases, with 8 bases left between them. From germline, CDR1 is DFQATT and CDR2 SNEGSKA (reference sequence).

This clonotype qualifies as medium-sized. V and J are TRBV6-5 and TRBJ2-7; D call uncertain. Germline V gene data show CDR1 as MNHEY and CDR2 as SVGAGI. This CDR3 region has 8 residues. The V end was cut by 7 bases, the J end by 5 bases, with 0 bases between. CDR3 nucleotides: TGTGCCAGCAACGAGCAGTACTTC. The encoded protein is CASNEQYF.

This clonotype is large by share. This chain uses TRBV6-2 or TRBV6-3 with TRBJ2-3; D call uncertain. The V gene's germline CDR1 is MNHEY and CDR2 SVGEGT. V lost 5 bases, J lost 1 base, and 19 bases lay in between. The CDR3 is 17 residues long. The CDR3 loop is CASSRGWIQRRTDTQYF. The CDR3 bases are TGTGCCAGCAGTAGAGGATGGATCCAGCGACGCACAGATACGCAGTATTTT.

In this sample, this clonotype is large. The rearrangement joins TRBV11-2 to TRBJ2-1, with unresolved D. CDR1 is SGHAT and CDR2 is FQNNGV in the germline V gene. The CDR3 is 11 amino acids. The V gene lost 1 base and the J gene lost 7 bases, with 2 bases spanning the gap. This CDR3 reads CASSLANEQFF. Here the CDR3 DNA reads TGTGCCAGCAGCTTAGCGAATGAGCAGTTCTTC.

J is TRBJ2-7 and V is TRBV13; TRBD2 agrees at 9 bases. The germline V gene encodes CDR1 PRHDT and CDR2 FYEKMQ (reference sequence). V shed 6 bases, J shed 6 bases, and the junction held 9 bases outside the gene matches. The CDR3 has 14 residues. CDR3 DNA sequence: TGTGCCAGCAGAACAACTAGCGGGCACAGCGAGCAGTACTTC. Encoded protein: CASRTTSGHSEQYF.

By share of the sample, this clonotype is large. V and J are TRBV27 and TRBJ2-7; TRBD1 matches 12 bases. Germline CDR1 MNHEY, CDR2 SMNVEV (reference sequence). The CDR3 consists of 19 residues. Losses at the gene ends were 5 bases for V and 4 bases for J; bases not matched to a gene: 18. DNA for the CDR3: TGTGCCAGCAGTCCCCGATGGGAAATGCCGGGACAGGGGGCTTACGAGCAGTACTTC. This gives the protein CASSPRWEMPGQGAYEQYF.

This clonotype is labeled as medium-sized. The chain carries TRBV27 and TRBJ2-7; TRBD2 matches 7 bases. The junction had 2 bases not matched to a gene; V was cut back by 8 bases and J by 1 base. The V gene's germline CDR1 is MNHEY and CDR2 SMNVEV (reference sequence). The CDR3 runs to 12 residues. For the CDR3, the DNA is TGTGCCAGCCGGGGGGAATCCTACGAGCAGTACTTC. It is translated as CASRGESYEQYF.

Relative to its sample, this clonotype is large. This sequence joins TRBV29-1 and TRBJ2-2; the D is unclear. The CDR3 is 14 amino acids. V shed 7 bases and J shed 1 base, with 13 bases lying between them. Per germline, CDR1 SQVTM and CDR2 ANQGSEA. DNA for the CDR3: TGCAGCGCTAACGGACGTGAGAACACCGGGGAGCTGTTTTTT. Translated: CSANGRENTGELFF.

This clonotype is termed medium-sized (0.01 to 0.1%). V gene TRBV7-9 combines with J gene TRBJ2-7, with 9 positions matching TRBD1. The germline CDR1 and CDR2 sequences are SEHNR and FQNEAQ (reference sequence). V trimming: 5 bases; J trimming: 4 bases; junction bases outside the gene matches: 3. This CDR3 is built from 13 residues. The DNA for the CDR3 is TGTGCCAGCAGCACCGGGACAGGGTACGAGCAGTACTTC. Protein product: CASSTGTGYEQYF. The complete variable domain, with remaining parts taken from reference TRBV7-9 and TRBJ2-7, reads DTGVSQNPRHKITKRGQNVTFRCDPISEHNRLYWYRQTLGQGPEFLTYFQNEAQLEKSRLLSDRFSAERPKGSFSTLEIQRTEQGDSAMYLCASSTGTGYEQYFGPGTRLTVT.

Regarding this clonotype: The missing conserved phenylalanine or tryptophan at the end of this CDR3 makes a read error likely. The chain recombines TRBV27 with TRBJ1-1; a possible D gene is TRBD1 (5 bases). Looked up from germline, CDR1 is MNHEY and CDR2 is SMNVEV (reference sequence). CDR3 length: 13 amino acids. V was shortened by 2 bases and J by 8 bases, with 12 bases between the two germline ends. The CDR3, as DNA: TGTGCCAGCAGTTTAGGGGGTATCACCGAAGCTTTCTTG. Translation gives CASSLGGITEAFL.

Remarks on this clonotype: This sequence may be a read error, since a much larger clone differs from it by one base. The V gene is TRBV6-6, the J gene TRBJ2-6; D call uncertain. The CDR3 extends over 15 amino acids. With 2 bases removed from V and 2 bases from J, the gap between germline ends came to 7 bases. Germline V gene data show CDR1 as MNHNY and CDR2 as SVGAGI (reference sequence). The CDR3 region is CASSYPRPGANVLTF. The CDR3, as DNA: TGTGCCAGCAGTTACCCCAGGCCTGGGGCCAACGTCCTGACTTTC.

This clonotype counts as medium-sized. This chain connects TRBV9 to TRBJ2-3; 10 bases agree with TRBD2. Germline values: CDR1 SGDLS, CDR2 YYNGEE. V gave up 0 bases and J gave up 5 bases; unmatched junction bases: 6. CDR3 length equals 16 residues. The CDR3 spells CASSVDASGGIDTQYF. The DNA for the CDR3 is TGTGCCAGCAGCGTAGACGCTAGCGGGGGCATAGATACGCAGTATTTT.

Sample share makes this clonotype large. The chain's CDR3 is CASSPWTSGPQFYEQYF. DNA for the CDR3: TGTGCCAGCTCACCCTGGACTAGCGGGCCCCAATTCTACGAGCAGTACTTC. The genes are TRBV18 and TRBJ2-7; 11 nucleotides align to TRBD2. The CDR3 spans 17 residues. The germline V gene has CDR1 KGHSH and CDR2 LQKENI. Germline trimming cut 3 bases from V and 3 bases from J; bases unmatched to any gene: 10.